What follows are 22 T cell receptor beta chains derived from one specimen sequenced in a study of shared clonotypes between healthy human individuals (dated by TCRdb to the early 2020s). Library preparation employed the immunoSEQ multiplex PCR assay. TCRdb limited this immuneACCESS table to in-frame rearrangements with V and J called. A share of clones is missing; checked studies link under half to unresolved V genes, and the rest is unexplained. The sample profile shows about 680,000 clones; approximately 74% of them were found once. In total, the top ten clones hold about 1.7% of the sample. Sequencing used memory CD4+ T cells sorted from blood. What this sample's cell subset or site label stands for: CD45RA-negative fraction. Receptor source: a woman in her twenties or thirties in good health.

V and J are TRBV2 and TRBJ1-3, with D unclear. The germline gives CDR1 SNHLY, CDR2 FYNNEI. Deletions cut 6 bases from V and 0 bases from J, with 6 bases between. The CDR3 is 13 residues long. The CDR3 spells CASRGYSGNTIYF. DNA of the CDR3: TGTGCCAGCAGGGGTTACTCTGGAAACACCATATATTTT.

The genes are TRBV9 and TRBJ2-2; no firm D call. Germline V gene data show CDR1 as SGDLS and CDR2 as YYNGEE. CDR3 length: 13 amino acids. The V end lost 2 bases, the J end lost 5 bases, and 7 bases lay between the germline ends. CDR3 protein: CASSVEQTGELFF. CDR3 nucleotides: TGTGCCAGCAGCGTCGAACAGACCGGGGAGCTGTTTTTT.

Notes on this clone: This probably arose from a read error, given a far larger clone one base away. V and J are TRBV2 and TRBJ2-5, with D perhaps matching TRBD2 (6 bases). V was trimmed by 5 bases and J by 3 bases, leaving 16 bases between them. CDR1 is SNHLY, CDR2 FYNNEI, per germline. This CDR3 contains 15 residues. The DNA of the CDR3 is TGTGCCAGCAGTCCACGCACGTTAGCGGAAGAGACCCAGTACTTC. It specifies CASSPRTLAEETQYF.

The chain employs TRBV7-9 and TRBJ2-7; TRBD2 matches at 7 bases. Germline CDR1 SEHNR, CDR2 FQNEAQ (reference sequence). The CDR3 totals 16 residues. The V segment lost 5 bases and the J segment 3 bases; nucleotides outside the gene matches: 13. The CDR3 region is CASSPRGGSALYEQYF. The CDR3 DNA follows: TGTGCCAGCAGCCCTAGGGGCGGGAGTGCTCTCTACGAGCAGTACTTC. Combining the CDR3 with reference TRBV7-9 and TRBJ2-7 gives the whole variable domain DTGVSQNPRHKITKRGQNVTFRCDPISEHNRLYWYRQTLGQGPEFLTYFQNEAQLEKSRLLSDRFSAERPKGSFSTLEIQRTEQGDSAMYLCASSPRGGSALYEQYFGPGTRLTVT.

J is TRBJ2-1 and V is TRBV19, with D uncertain. Trimming left V 8 bases short and J 0 bases short, with 11 bases between. The CDR3 is 14 residues long. Germline V gene lookup returns CDR1 LNHDA and CDR2 SQIVND (reference sequence). The DNA of the CDR3 is TGTGCCAGTTCAGGCGGAAACTCCTACAATGAGCAGTTCTTC. This translates into CASSGGNSYNEQFF.

The chain links TRBV5-1 to TRBJ2-5, with a weak D call TRBD2 (5 bases). V was pared by 3 bases and J by 5 bases, with 23 bases between. This CDR3 is built from 17 residues. The germline gives CDR1 SGHRS, CDR2 YFSETQ. CDR3 residues: CASSSAGLRLKGETQYF. CDR3 nucleotide sequence: TGCGCCAGCAGCTCGGCGGGCCTTAGACTAAAAGGGGAGACCCAGTACTTC. The variable domain in full, completed from reference TRBV5-1 and TRBJ2-5, reads KAGVTQTPRYLIKTRGQQVTLSCSPISGHRSVSWYQQTPGQGLQFLFEYFSETQRNKGNFPGRFSGRQFSNSRSEMNVSTLELGDSALYLCASSSAGLRLKGETQYFGPGTRLLVL.

The J gene is TRBJ2-6, the V gene TRBV10-3, with unresolved D. Trimming shortened V by 10 bases and J by 0 bases, and 16 bases separated the two germline ends. Germline V lookup: CDR1 ENHRY, CDR2 SYGVKD. The length of the CDR3 is 16 residues. DNA for the CDR3: TGTGCCAGCGCGATAGGACCGCCCTCTGGGGCCAACGTCCTGACTTTC. It encodes CASAIGPPSGANVLTF.

This chain joins TRBV30 and TRBJ2-5; 8 nucleotides line up with TRBD2. V dropped 4 bases and J dropped 4; count of bases not matched to a gene: 5. Per germline, CDR1 GTSNPN and CDR2 SVGIG (reference sequence). This CDR3 is 13 amino acids long. The CDR3 loop reads CAWKLTSGETQYF. CDR3 nucleotide sequence: TGTGCCTGGAAGCTTACTAGCGGAGAGACCCAGTACTTC.

The chain employs TRBV28 and TRBJ1-1; D remains ambiguous. The V and J ends lost 4 bases and 3 bases respectively, with 9 bases between them. Germline V gene lookup returns CDR1 MDHEN and CDR2 SYDVKM. This CDR3 region has 13 residues. The CDR3 loop is CASSSIRDTEAFF. The CDR3 DNA follows: TGTGCCAGCAGTTCGATACGGGACACTGAAGCTTTCTTT.

Ten or more counts support this clone. The chain carries TRBV5-8 and TRBJ2-2; D possibly corresponds to TRBD1 (5 bases). The V gene lost 4 bases and the J gene lost 3 bases, with 13 bases spanning the gap. The CDR3 contains 15 residues. Germline V gives CDR1 SGHTS, CDR2 YDEGEE. CDR3 nucleotide sequence: TGTGCCAGCAGCCGCGCAGGGTACTACACCGGGGAGCTGTTTTTT. Protein: CASSRAGYYTGELFF.

This clone showed up just once. The chain links TRBV11-2 to TRBJ2-5, with D hard to call. CDR3 length: 12 residues. With 5 bases removed from V and 4 bases from J, the gap between germline ends came to 8 bases. CDR1 SGHAT and CDR2 FQNNGV come from the germline V gene. The CDR3 region is CASSQSRETQYF. DNA for the CDR3: TGTGCCAGCAGCCAAAGCAGAGAGACCCAGTACTTC.

CDR3 coding DNA: TGCGCCAGCAGCCCAGTTGGGTGGACAGCCGGCTACACCTTC. The encoded protein is CASSPVGWTAGYTF. The chain combines TRBV5-1 with TRBJ1-2; tentatively, D is TRBD1 (6 bases). CDR1 and CDR2 from the germline V gene are SGHRS and YFSETQ. The CDR3 has 14 residues. V was shortened by 4 bases and J by 8 bases, with 18 bases between the two germline ends.

V is TRBV5-1 and J is TRBJ2-6; no reliable D call. Deletions cut 4 bases from V and 0 bases from J, with 5 bases between. The germline CDR1 and CDR2 sequences are SGHRS and YFSETQ. The CDR3 contains 14 residues. CDR3 sequence (DNA): TGCGCCAGCAGCCACCCCTCTGGGGCCAACGTCCTGACTTTC. This sequence encodes CASSHPSGANVLTF.

Written as DNA, the CDR3 is TGTGCCAGCAGTTACTTTGCTTTAGAGACCCAGTACTTC. It encodes CASSYFALETQYF. V is TRBV6-6 and J is TRBJ2-5, with D uncertain. CDR1 is MNHNY, CDR2 SVGAGI, per germline (reference sequence). This CDR3 has 13 amino acids. Trimming pared 1 base from V and 4 bases from J, leaving 7 bases between.

The rearrangement links TRBV19 to TRBJ1-4, with 8 bases that match TRBD1. Germline CDR1 is LNHDA and CDR2 is SQIVND (reference sequence). The V gene end was trimmed by 9 bases and the J gene end by 3 bases; junction bases not matched to a gene: 6. The CDR3 covers 14 residues. Here the CDR3 reads CASRDRPPNEKLFF. In nucleotides, the CDR3 is TGTGCCAGCCGGGACAGGCCCCCTAATGAAAAACTGTTTTTT.

The chain is built from TRBV28 and TRBJ2-7; 10 positions match TRBD2. The CDR3 contains 16 residues. The J segment lost 1 base and the V segment lost 1 base, leaving 4 bases of the junction unmatched. The germline V gene encodes CDR1 MDHEN and CDR2 SYDVKM. CDR3 DNA sequence: TGTGCCAGCAGTTTATCTAGCGGGAGTTTTTCCTACGAGCAGTACTTC. It yields the protein CASSLSSGSFSYEQYF. Using reference TRBV28 and TRBJ2-7 for the parts outside the CDR3, the full variable domain is DVKVTQSSRYLVKRTGEKVFLECVQDMDHENMFWYRQDPGLGLRLIYFSYDVKMKEKGDIPEGYSVSREKKERFSLILESASTNQTSMYLCASSLSSGSFSYEQYFGPGTRLTVT.

The chain has TRBV7-2 and TRBJ2-5; no reliable D call. This CDR3 region has 14 residues. Looked up from germline, CDR1 is SGHTA and CDR2 is FQGNSA. V was trimmed by 5 bases and J by 7 bases, leaving 17 bases between them. The CDR3 here is CASSTMLGPGTQYF. The CDR3 bases are TGTGCCAGCAGCACCATGTTGGGCCCCGGGACCCAGTACTTC. The whole variable domain, remainder taken from reference TRBV7-2 and TRBJ2-5, is GAGVSQSPSNKVTEKGKDVELRCDPISGHTALYWYRQSLGQGLEFLIYFQGNSAPDKSGLPSDRFSAERTGGSVSTLTIQRTQQEDSAVYLCASSTMLGPGTQYFGPGTRLLVL.

This clone was detected only once. The chain has TRBV13 and TRBJ2-1; D may be TRBD2 (5 bases). Trimming stripped 4 bases from V and 0 bases from J, with 10 bases between. Germline V gives CDR1 PRHDT, CDR2 FYEKMQ (reference sequence). CDR3 length: 15 residues. The chain's CDR3 is CASSSRDSSYNEQFF. The CDR3 DNA sequence: TGTGCCAGCAGCTCGAGGGATAGCTCCTACAATGAGCAGTTCTTC.

J is TRBJ1-2 and V is TRBV15, with D perhaps TRBD1 (5 bases). Trimming took 5 bases from V and 3 from J, leaving 16 bases between them. This CDR3 has 15 amino acids. Germline V gene sequence: CDR1 LNHNV, CDR2 YYDKDF (reference sequence). CDR3 nucleotides: TGTGCCACCAGCCGGGGGGAAGAGCGGGACTATGGCTACACCTTC. As protein: CATSRGEERDYGYTF.

The chain couples TRBV28 to TRBJ1-5; D not resolved. Germline V lookup: CDR1 MDHEN, CDR2 SYDVKM. The V end was cut by 6 bases, the J end by 12 bases, with 15 bases between. This CDR3 comprises 12 residues. CDR3 sequence reads: CASRSVPGGQHF. Here the CDR3 DNA reads TGTGCCAGCAGATCGGTCCCGGGAGGCCAGCATTTT.

This clone was counted only a few times. V usage is TRBV6-4 and J usage is TRBJ1-2; 10 bases are shared with TRBD1. Germline assignment: CDR1 MRHNA and CDR2 SNTAGT. Losses at the gene ends were 3 bases for V and 3 bases for J; bases not matched to a gene: 4. The CDR3 is made up of 15 amino acids. The CDR3 region has the DNA TGTGCCAGCAGTGAAGACAGGGGGCATCACTATGGCTACACCTTC. Its protein is CASSEDRGHHYGYTF.

V is TRBV2 and J is TRBJ1-1, with 8 bases identical to TRBD1. The CDR3 runs 16 residues. The germline gives CDR1 SNHLY, CDR2 FYNNEI. After removal of 4 bases from V and 1 base from J, the junction contained 8 bases not matched to a gene. CDR3 nucleotide sequence: TGTGCCAGCAGTGCCGGCAGGGGGCGGGGGAACACTGAAGCTTTCTTT. Amino acid sequence: CASSAGRGRGNTEAFF.